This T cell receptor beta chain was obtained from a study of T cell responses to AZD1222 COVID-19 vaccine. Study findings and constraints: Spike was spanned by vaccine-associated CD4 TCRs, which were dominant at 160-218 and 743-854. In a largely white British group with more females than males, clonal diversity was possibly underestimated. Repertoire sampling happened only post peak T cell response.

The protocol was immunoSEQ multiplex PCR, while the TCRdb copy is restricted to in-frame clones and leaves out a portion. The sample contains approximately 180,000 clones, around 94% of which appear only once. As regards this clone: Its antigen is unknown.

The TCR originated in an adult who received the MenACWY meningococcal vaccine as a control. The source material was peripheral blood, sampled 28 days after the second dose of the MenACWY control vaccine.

The DNA of the CDR3 is TGTGCCAGCAGCTTTACGGGACAGGCCAACGGTGAGCAGTTCTTC. Protein sequence: CASSFTGQANGEQFF. The genes are TRBV7-3 and TRBJ2-1; 8 bases line up with TRBD1. V shed 3 bases, J shed 9 bases, and the junction held 10 bases outside the gene matches. Germline V gene data show CDR1 as SGHTA and CDR2 as FQGTGA. The CDR3 consists of 15 residues.